The clone carrying this TCR beta chain turned up a few times. The second PCR ran roughly 6 to 11 cycles with a sample-barcoded 5' primer and J-beta primers. TCRdb used MiXCR to reprocess the 5' RACE reads, holding one entry per CDR3 protein. The sample yields 1.5 million to 2 million distinct CDR3 sequences, roughly 27% seen once. The data belong to a study of blood T cells in healthy people across ages. V trimming: 3 bases; J trimming: 7 bases; junction bases outside the gene matches: 3. Germline V CDR1 and CDR2: LNHDA, SQIVND (reference sequence). CDR3 length equals 13 residues. The rearrangement joins TRBV19 to TRBJ2-4; TRBD2 aligns across 7 bases. Sequenced sample: blood. This clonotype was sampled from a young woman in good health. The CDR3 nucleotides read TGTGCCAGTAGTATCGGGGGAGGGAACATTCAGTACTTC. It translates to CASSIGGGNIQYF.